Detailed here is one T cell receptor (beta chain). It has no known antigen specificity. No much larger clonotype is one base removed from it; base qualities were not supplied. This record comes from a study of T cell repertoires in cytomegalovirus infection (dated by TCRdb to between 2018 and 2020). Some background on the complete study: Peptide stimulations targeted recently identified HLA-C-restricted CMV epitopes, whose presentation resists viral immunomodulation, together with well-studied HLA-B-restricted epitopes. Donor HLA type was relevant to the analysis, as public TCR beta signatures indicated carriage of CMV infection together with the matching HLA type. The study at large found these results: The ex vivo response was dominated by HLA-C-restricted CMV-specific TCR beta clonotypes, and the single most frequent clonotype in two of eight donors was supplied by these HLA-C-restricted clonotypes. Cumulative frequency of public TCR beta family members discriminated carriers of CMV infection plus the relevant HLA type in this cohort and an independent approximately 370-donor cohort.

The sample was run on an Illumina HiSeq 1500. TCRdb itself trimmed the public reads at Q25 with fastp, ran MiXCR and retained productive beta chains. Duplicate CDR3 protein sequences are folded into a single record with the most common DNA and genes. A total of hundreds of thousands of distinct CDR3 sequences appear in this sample, roughly 30% of them only once. Roughly 18% of the sample belongs to the ten largest clones. There are 13 amino acids in the CDR3, from cysteine to phenylalanine inclusive. Of the read, only the CDR3 DNA is kept; its 39 bases are in frame from base 1. Trimming takes 4 bases from V and 4 bases from J, and the germline ends sit 11 bases apart. The germline V gene yields SGDLS for CDR1 and YYNGEE for CDR2. The sample's treatment or condition label, decoded: in vitro stimulation with specific CMV peptide epitopes to enrich CMV-specific T cells.

The chain employs TRBV9 and TRBJ2-5; possibly the D gene is TRBD1, per 5 matching bases. Specimen: cultured PBMCs, collected from culture after CMV antigen stimulation. This clonotype was sampled from a human donor in good health (CMV status not recorded). Some clones in this sample may be carry-over from other donors' samples. The bases read TGTGCCAGCAGCACCCGACAGCTAGAGACCCAGTACTTC. It is translated as CASSTRQLETQYF.